This TCR beta chain was sequenced for a study of blood T cell repertoires in COVID-19. The overall study: Samples came from the United States, Italy and Spain, spanning acute and convalescent COVID-19. T cells, B-cell-depleted T cells, or PBMCs supplied cDNA or gDNA.

Germline V lookup: CDR1 LGHDT, CDR2 YNNKEL (reference sequence). Trimming took 8 bases from V and 4 from J, leaving 14 bases between them. The CDR3 length is 13 residues. Self-reported history from a screening survey and questionnaire set each donor's cohort. Clones were sequenced by immunoSEQ multiplex PCR, and TCRdb holds only the in-frame ones, with some missing. The table has fewer than 350,000 clones, around 87% seen once. V is TRBV3-1 (or the pseudogene TRBV3-2) and J is TRBJ1-1; the D gene is possibly TRBD1 (5 bases). This TCR derives from a woman aged 18-29 years with acute COVID-19. The sequenced material came from PBMCs or T cells enriched from blood (not recorded which). CDR3 residues: CASGWGRATEAFF. CDR3 nucleotides: TGTGCCAGCGGGTGGGGCAGGGCCACTGAAGCTTTCTTT.